The 18 T cell receptor beta chains listed next were all sequenced from one sample in a study of cytomegalovirus exposure and HLA in healthy donors. The PCR contained 60 Vbeta and 13 Jbeta primers. Repertoires were generated with immunoSEQ multiplex PCR, while TCRdb's copy carries only in-frame clones and drops some. Of 150,000 to 200,000 clones listed, 75% to 80% are singletons. The sample taken for sequencing was PBMCs. The receptors were sampled from a woman aged 25 to 39 in good health and CMV-seropositive.

The chain carries TRBV10-1 and TRBJ2-1, with a possible D match to TRBD2 (6 bases). This CDR3 is 12 amino acids long. Germline lookup yields CDR1 WNHNN and CDR2 SYGVQD (reference sequence). The V and J ends lost 4 bases and 9 bases respectively, with 10 bases between them. CDR3 residues: CASSGDSTEQFF. For the CDR3, the DNA is TGCGCCAGCAGTGGGGACTCCACTGAGCAGTTCTTC.

The chain recombines TRBV9 with TRBJ2-2; 7 bases align to TRBD1. Germline loops: CDR1 SGDLS, CDR2 YYNGEE. The CDR3 is made up of 19 amino acids. Trimming cost V 0 bases and J 0 bases; bases outside gene matches: 11. This CDR3 reads CASSVVEGQRSANTGELFF. The CDR3 DNA reads TGTGCCAGCAGCGTAGTCGAGGGACAGAGATCCGCGAACACCGGGGAGCTGTTTTTT.

This sequence joins TRBV27 and TRBJ1-5; 7 bases agree with TRBD1. This CDR3 has 14 amino acids. The germline gives CDR1 MNHEY, CDR2 SMNVEV (reference sequence). Losses at the gene ends were 2 bases for V and 5 bases for J; bases not matched to a gene: 3. CDR3 region: CASSLGTDHQPQHF. CDR3 nucleotides: TGTGCCAGCAGTTTAGGGACAGACCATCAGCCCCAGCATTTT.

The chain recombines TRBV9 with TRBJ1-1; 8 bases are a match to TRBD1. Per germline, CDR1 SGDLS and CDR2 YYNGEE. J gave up 1 base and V 0 bases, and 14 bases lay outside the gene matches. CDR3 size: 19 residues. The CDR3: CASSVGARTGFGENTEAFF. As DNA, the CDR3 is TGTGCCAGCAGCGTAGGTGCAAGGACAGGGTTCGGGGAGAACACTGAAGCTTTCTTT.

This clone was seen only once. The chain is built from TRBV18 and TRBJ1-1; no clear D gene. The CDR3 runs to 13 residues. With 2 bases removed from V and 6 bases from J, the gap between germline ends came to 10 bases. Germline V gives CDR1 KGHSH, CDR2 LQKENI. The DNA for the CDR3 is TGTGCCAGCTCACCAGGAGGGATGGCTGAAGCTTTCTTT. Amino acids: CASSPGGMAEAFF.

V gene TRBV10-3 combines with J gene TRBJ1-1; TRBD1 matches 12 bases. J lost 10 bases, V lost 7 bases, and 10 bases had no gene match. Germline V gene sequence: CDR1 ENHRY, CDR2 SYGVKD. This CDR3 contains 14 residues. The CDR3 DNA reads as TGTGCCATCACCCCGGGACAGGGGGCGCGCAGAGCTTTCTTT. Translating it yields CAITPGQGARRAFF.

CDR3 DNA sequence: TGTGCCAGTTCCCCGGGACAGGGTTTTTACGAGCAGTACTTC. Translating gives CASSPGQGFYEQYF. The chain couples TRBV19 to TRBJ2-7; 9 positions agree with TRBD1. The germline CDR1 and CDR2 sequences are LNHDA and SQIVND (reference sequence). CDR3 size: 14 residues. Trimming took 8 bases from V and 4 from J; bases not matched to a gene: 9.

V gene TRBV25-1 combines with J gene TRBJ1-2; D is unclear. Germline V gives CDR1 MGHDK, CDR2 SYGVNS. The CDR3 length is 11 residues. Trimming shortened V by 8 bases and J by 8 bases, and 12 bases separated the two germline ends. CDR3 protein: CASEGGGGYTF. The CDR3 nucleotides are TGTGCCAGCGAGGGTGGCGGGGGCTACACCTTC.

This chain links TRBV4-1 with TRBJ1-3, with TRBD1 matching over 7 bases. Germline assignment: CDR1 MGHRA and CDR2 YSYEKL. The CDR3 sequence is 15 residues long. The ends lost 2 bases at V and 1 base at J; junction bases unmatched: 2. The CDR3 coding sequence is TGCGCCAGCAGCCAATCCAGGGGGTCTGGAAACACCATATATTTT. Its protein product is CASSQSRGSGNTIYF.

V is TRBV18 and J is TRBJ1-4; D is ambiguous. The V gene's germline CDR1 is KGHSH and CDR2 LQKENI. V gave up 2 bases and J gave up 5 bases, with 9 bases separating them. The CDR3 has 14 residues. CDR3 loop: CASSPNRGNEKLFF. Here the CDR3 DNA reads TGTGCCAGCTCACCAAACAGAGGGAATGAAAAACTGTTTTTT.

Only a few counts were recorded for this clone. The rearrangement links TRBV27 to TRBJ2-2, with D tentatively TRBD1 (6 bases). The CDR3 loop spans 16 amino acids. The germline V gene encodes CDR1 MNHEY and CDR2 SMNVEV (reference sequence). The ends were cut back, 5 bases at V and 3 bases at J, with 16 bases in the middle. DNA of the CDR3: TGTGCCAGCAGTCGCGGCCAGGGGAGCGACACCGGGGAGCTGTTTTTT. Amino acid sequence: CASSRGQGSDTGELFF.

The chain uses TRBV7-2 and TRBJ1-1; the D is unclear. The CDR3 covers 14 residues. Trimming removed 0 bases from V and 4 bases from J, with 9 bases in between. Germline V gene sequence: CDR1 SGHTA, CDR2 FQGNSA. CDR3 in amino acids: CASSLAGGSTEAFF. In DNA form, the CDR3 reads TGTGCCAGCAGCTTAGCAGGTGGGAGCACTGAAGCTTTCTTT.

About this clone itself: A junction boundary mismatches the germline segment, possibly from a read error. V and J are TRBV4-1 and TRBJ2-1; D is unclear. The CDR3 has 11 amino acids. Germline CDR1 MGHRA, CDR2 YSYEKL. The CDR3 reads CASSQGPDNVF. The CDR3 nucleotides read TGCGCCAGCAGCCAAGGTCCCGACAACGTCTTC.

V is TRBV6-5 and J is TRBJ1-6; 8 bases fit TRBD1. After removal of 6 bases from V and 10 bases from J, the junction contained 2 bases not matched to a gene. The germline V gene encodes CDR1 MNHEY and CDR2 SVGAGI. This CDR3 is built from 12 residues. CDR3 bases: TGTGCCAGCAGACAGGGGGACTCACCCCTCCACTTT. This sequence encodes CASRQGDSPLHF.

The gene calls are TRBV4-3 and TRBJ2-1; D may be TRBD2 (6 bases). The CDR3 is 18 amino acids. The germline V and J ends were trimmed by 0 bases and 11 bases, with 26 bases remaining between them. Germline loops: CDR1 LGHNA, CDR2 YSLEER. In DNA form, the CDR3 reads TGCGCCAGCAGCCAAGACCATTGGACGGTGGGAGGTAATGAAAAGCAGTTCTTC. This encodes CASSQDHWTVGGNEKQFF.

This chain links TRBV27 with TRBJ2-3, with 12 nucleotides matching TRBD2. Germline V gene sequence: CDR1 MNHEY, CDR2 SMNVEV (reference sequence). The junction had 11 bases not matched to a gene; V was cut back by 4 bases and J by 3 bases. This CDR3 is 18 amino acids long. CDR3 region: CASSWASGRAGRTDTQYF. The CDR3 DNA sequence: TGTGCCAGCAGTTGGGCTAGCGGGAGGGCCGGGCGGACAGATACGCAGTATTTT.

The chain links TRBV2 to TRBJ2-1, with TRBD2 identical over 7 bases. The CDR3 has 13 residues. The V gene's germline CDR1 is SNHLY and CDR2 FYNNEI. V shed 0 bases, J shed 15 bases, and the junction held 8 bases outside the gene matches. The CDR3 spells CASSEAYSSGLFF. The CDR3 DNA is TGTGCCAGCAGTGAAGCCTACTCTAGCGGACTGTTCTTC.

This clone turned up a few times. This chain links TRBV6-6 with TRBJ2-5; TRBD1 matches at 7 bases. The germline V gene has CDR1 MNHNY and CDR2 SVGAGI (reference sequence). Trimming took 5 bases from V and 5 from J; bases not matched to a gene: 11. The CDR3 covers 15 residues. The CDR3 protein is CASSMDRSRGETQYF. The DNA for the CDR3 is TGTGCCAGCAGTATGGACAGGTCAAGGGGGGAGACCCAGTACTTC.